This T cell receptor (beta chain) was found in a study of control samples from healthy donors and cancer patients. CDR3 length equals 13 residues. Germline CDR1 SGHTA, CDR2 FQGNSA. Trimming removed 5 bases from V and 4 bases from J, with 10 bases in between. Repertoires were generated with immunoSEQ multiplex PCR, while TCRdb's copy carries only in-frame clones and drops some. The table records 250,000 to 300,000 clones, almost 85% of them present only once. Source material: PBMCs. The receptor comes from a woman aged 55-70 years with lung cancer. This chain joins TRBV7-2 and TRBJ2-3, with TRBD1 as a possible D gene (6 bases). The CDR3 loop reads CASSPRTADTQYF. The CDR3 DNA follows: TGTGCCAGCAGCCCGCGGACAGCAGATACGCAGTATTTT.